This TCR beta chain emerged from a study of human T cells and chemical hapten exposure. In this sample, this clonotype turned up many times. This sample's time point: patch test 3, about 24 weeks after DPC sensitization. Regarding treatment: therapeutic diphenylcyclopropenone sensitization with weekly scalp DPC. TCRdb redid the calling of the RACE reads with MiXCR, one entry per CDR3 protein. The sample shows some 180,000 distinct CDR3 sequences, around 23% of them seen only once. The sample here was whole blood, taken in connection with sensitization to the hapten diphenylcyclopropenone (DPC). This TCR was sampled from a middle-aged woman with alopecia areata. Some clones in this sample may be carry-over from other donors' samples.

The CDR3 protein is CAISDLLDEQFF. DNA for the CDR3: TGTGCCATCAGTGATCTGTTGGATGAGCAGTTCTTC. The chain recombines TRBV10-3 with TRBJ2-1; no definite D call. This CDR3 spans 12 amino acids. V lost 3 bases, J lost 8 bases, and 8 bases lay in between. The germline V gene has CDR1 ENHRY and CDR2 SYGVKD.